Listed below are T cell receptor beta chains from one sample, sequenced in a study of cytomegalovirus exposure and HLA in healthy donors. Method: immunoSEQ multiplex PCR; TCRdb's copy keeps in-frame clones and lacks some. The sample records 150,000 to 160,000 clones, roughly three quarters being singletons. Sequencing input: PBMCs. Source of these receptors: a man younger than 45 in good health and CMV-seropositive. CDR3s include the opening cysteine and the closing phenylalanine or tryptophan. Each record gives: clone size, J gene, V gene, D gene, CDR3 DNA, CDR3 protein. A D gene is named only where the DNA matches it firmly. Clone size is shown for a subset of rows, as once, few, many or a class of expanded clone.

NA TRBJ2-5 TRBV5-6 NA TGTGCCAGCAGCTTGGTACAAGAGACCCAGTACTTC CASSLVQETQYF
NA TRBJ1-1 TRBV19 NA TGTGCCAGTACCCTTGGAGTGGGCACTGAAGCTTTCTTT CASTLGVGTEAFF
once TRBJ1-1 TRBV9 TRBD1 TGTGCCAGCAGCTTCGGACAGGGTCACACTGAAGCTTTCTTT CASSFGQGHTEAFF
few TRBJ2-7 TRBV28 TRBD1 TGTGCCAGCAGTCGCGACAGGGGGATCGACGAGCAGTACTTC CASSRDRGIDEQYF
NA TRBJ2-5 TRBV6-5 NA TGTGCCAGCAGCTGGGACTTGGCTGCGGCGCAGTACTTC CASSWDLAAAQYF
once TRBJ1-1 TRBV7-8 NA TGTGCCAGCAGCGGAAATGAAGGGGCGGGGAGAGCTTTCTTT CASSGNEGAGRAFF
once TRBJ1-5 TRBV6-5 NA TGTGCCAGCAGGGCCGGGGGCAATCAGCCCCAGCATTTT CASRAGGNQPQHF
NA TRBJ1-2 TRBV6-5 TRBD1 TGTGCCAGCAGTTACCAGGGGACAGCTAACTATGGCTACACCTTC CASSYQGTANYGYTF
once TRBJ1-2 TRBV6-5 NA TGTGCCAGCGCGAATAACTATGGCTACACCTTC CASANNYGYTF
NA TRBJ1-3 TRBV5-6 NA TGTGCCAGCAGCTTTAGGGGACTTCCTTCTGGAAACACCATATATTTT CASSFRGLPSGNTIYF
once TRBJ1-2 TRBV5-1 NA TGCGCCAGCAGCCGGGAGGCGGGAATGGAAGGCTACACCTTC CASSREAGMEGYTF
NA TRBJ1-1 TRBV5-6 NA TGTGCCAGCAGACCCCAACCCTCAGGGCGCACTGAAGCTTTCTTT CASRPQPSGRTEAFF
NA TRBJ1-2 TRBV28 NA TGTGCCAGCAGTTTCCCTACAGGGTCTAACTATGGCTACACCTTC CASSFPTGSNYGYTF
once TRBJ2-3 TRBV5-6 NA TGTGCCAGCCAAAGGGGGTATGGCACAGATACGCAGTATTTT CASQRGYGTDTQYF
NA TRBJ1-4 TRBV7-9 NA TGTGCCAGCAGCCGGGACTTCACGCGGGAAAAACTGTTTTTT CASSRDFTREKLFF
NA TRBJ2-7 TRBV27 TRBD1 TGTGCCAGCAGTTCCGGGGACAGTTGGTACGAGCAGTACTTC CASSSGDSWYEQYF
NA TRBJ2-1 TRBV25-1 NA TGTGCCAGCAGTGAATATTTGCTGGCATCCTACAATGAGCAGTTCTTC CASSEYLLASYNEQFF
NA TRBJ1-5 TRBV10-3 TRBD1 TGTGCCATCAGCTCCGGACAGGGTGGCAATCAGCCCCAGCATTTT CAISSGQGGNQPQHF
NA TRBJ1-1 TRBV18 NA TGTGCCAGCTCACCTAGGGGCCAGGGGTCAACTTCATACACTGAAGCTTTCTTT CASSPRGQGSTSYTEAFF
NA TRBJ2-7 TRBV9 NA TGTGCCAGCAGCGTAGGGTCCGTTGCGGGATCTGACGAGCAGTACTTC CASSVGSVAGSDEQYF
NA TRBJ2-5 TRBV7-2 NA TGTGCCAGCAGCTTACTTCACCAAGAGACCCAGTACTTC CASSLLHQETQYF
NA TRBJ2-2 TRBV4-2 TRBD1 TGTGCCAGCAGCCACCCGGGACAGATCCCGAACACCGGGGAGCTGTTTTTT CASSHPGQIPNTGELFF
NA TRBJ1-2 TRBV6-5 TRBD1 TGTGCCAGCAGTTCAGGGACAGGGGCCCTCTATGGCTACACCTTC CASSSGTGALYGYTF